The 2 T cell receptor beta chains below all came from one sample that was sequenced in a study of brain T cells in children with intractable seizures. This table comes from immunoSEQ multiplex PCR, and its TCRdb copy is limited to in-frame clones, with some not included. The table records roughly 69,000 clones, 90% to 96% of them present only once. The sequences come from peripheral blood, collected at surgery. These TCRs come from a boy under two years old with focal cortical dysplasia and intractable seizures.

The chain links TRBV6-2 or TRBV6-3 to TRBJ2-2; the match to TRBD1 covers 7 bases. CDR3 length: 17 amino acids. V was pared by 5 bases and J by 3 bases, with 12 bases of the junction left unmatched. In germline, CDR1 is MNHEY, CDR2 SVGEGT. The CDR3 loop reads CASSLKQGRIYTGELFF. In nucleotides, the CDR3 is TGTGCCAGCAGTCTTAAACAGGGGAGAATTTACACCGGGGAGCTGTTTTTT.

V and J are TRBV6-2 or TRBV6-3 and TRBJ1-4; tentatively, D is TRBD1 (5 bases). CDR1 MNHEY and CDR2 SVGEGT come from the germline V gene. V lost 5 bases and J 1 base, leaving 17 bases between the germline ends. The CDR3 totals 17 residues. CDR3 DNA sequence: TGTGCCAGCAGTACCCACCGGGACGCGGAAACTAATGAAAAACTGTTTTTT. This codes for CASSTHRDAETNEKLFF.